This T cell receptor (beta chain) was identified during a study of CD8 T cells in Susac syndrome. Reverse transcription of 0.5 to 1 ug RNA was performed with random hexamers. TCRdb used MiXCR to reprocess the immunoSEQ multiplex PCR reads, holding one entry per CDR3 protein. The sample records 250,000 to 350,000 distinct CDR3 sequences, 92% being singletons. The CDR3 consists of 11 residues. The germline CDR1 and CDR2 sequences are PRHDT and FYEKMQ (reference sequence). V was pared by 5 bases and J by 7 bases, with 8 bases between. This chain connects TRBV13 to TRBJ1-1; D is unclear. Material: CD4+ T cells from PBMCs. The clonotype originates from a human donor with multiple sclerosis. The CDR3 nucleotides read TGTGCCAGCAGCAGTTTTAGTGAAGCTTTCTTT. Amino acids: CASSSFSEAFF.